The rows below give T cell receptor beta chains drawn from one sample of a study of immune evolution from preneoplasia to lung adenocarcinoma. Repertoires were generated with immunoSEQ multiplex PCR, while TCRdb's copy carries only in-frame clones and drops some. In the table there are 3,500 to 5,500 clones, 65% to 85% of which are singletons. Sample: FFPE adjacent normal lung tissue. Receptors originate from an older donor with lung adenocarcinoma. The CDR3 runs from the conserved cysteine through the conserved F or W. D genes are given only for firm matches. Clone size is given for some rows only: seen once, a few or many times, or a class if the clone is expanded.

TRBV25-1	-	TRBD1	TRBJ2-5	16	CASSEGARGQGETQYF	TGTGCCAGCAGTGAGGGGGCCCGGGGACAGGGTGAGACCCAGTACTTC
TRBV6-5	-	-	TRBJ2-2	14	CASSRTGPTGELFF	TGTGCCAGCAGCCGGACGGGACCTACCGGGGAGCTGTTTTTT
TRBV19	-	-	TRBJ2-2	13	CATATAITGELFF	TGTGCCACTGCGACAGCGATCACCGGGGAGCTGTTTTTT
TRBV9	-	TRBD2	TRBJ2-7	15	CASSVGGAGGYEQYF	TGTGCCAGCAGCGTTGGTGGGGCGGGAGGATACGAGCAGTACTTC
TRBV5-5	-	TRBD1	TRBJ2-5	15	CASSLIGGASETQYF	TGTGCCAGCAGCTTGATAGGGGGCGCGTCGGAGACCCAGTACTTC
TRBV4-2	-	-	TRBJ2-2	18	CASSQDFGPLGGTGELFF	TGTGCCAGCAGCCAAGATTTCGGCCCGTTGGGGGGCACCGGGGAGCTGTTTTTT
TRBV6-1	-	TRBD2	TRBJ2-1	17	CASSERDRLAFVDEQFF	TGTGCCAGCAGTGAACGGGATCGACTAGCGTTCGTCGATGAGCAGTTCTTC
TRBV11-2	few	-	TRBJ2-2	18	CASSLVSGTAANTGELFF	TGTGCCAGCAGCTTAGTCTCGGGGACTGCCGCGAACACCGGGGAGCTGTTTTTT
TRBV6-1	few	-	TRBJ2-5	15	CASSAFWTAKETQYF	TGTGCCAGCAGTGCCTTCTGGACAGCGAAAGAGACCCAGTACTTC
TRBV29-1	-	TRBD2	TRBJ2-7	13	CSTWTSDSYEQYF	TGCAGCACCTGGACTAGCGATTCCTACGAGCAGTACTTC
TRBV4-2	-	TRBD2	TRBJ2-7	16	CASSQVGLAGVNEQYF	TGTGCCAGCAGCCAAGTAGGACTAGCGGGAGTCAACGAGCAGTACTTC
TRBV11-2	-	TRBD1	TRBJ1-1	14	CASSLSRTGNEAFF	TGTGCCAGCAGCTTATCGCGGACAGGGAATGAAGCTTTCTTT
TRBV4-1	-	-	TRBJ1-2	12	CASSQSDYGYTF	TGCGCCAGCAGCCAATCCGACTATGGCTACACCTTC
TRBV7-8	-	TRBD1	TRBJ2-5	15	CASRPTGDDRETQYF	TGTGCCAGCAGACCGACAGGGGACGATCGAGAGACCCAGTACTTC
TRBV5-1	once	TRBD2	TRBJ2-5	15	CASSTSAMYQETQYF	TGCGCCAGCAGCACTAGCGCGATGTACCAAGAGACCCAGTACTTC
TRBV5-1	-	TRBD2	TRBJ2-2	16	CASTPIAGMNTGELFF	TGCGCCAGCACACCTATAGCGGGAATGAACACCGGGGAGCTGTTTTTT
TRBV7-2	once	-	TRBJ1-2	13	CASSPGPNQGYTF	TGTGCCAGCAGCCCGGGACCCAACCAGGGCTACACCTTC
TRBV27	-	TRBD2	TRBJ2-7	17	CASSASGTSGRVYEQYF	TGTGCCAGCAGTGCGTCCGGGACTAGCGGGAGAGTCTACGAGCAGTACTTC
TRBV12-5	once	-	TRBJ2-2	14	CASGLGPDTGELFF	TGTGCTAGTGGTTTGGGACCGGACACCGGGGAGCTGTTTTTT
TRBV2	-	TRBD2	TRBJ2-1	16	CASSGLAGVAYNEQFF	TGTGCCAGTTCGGGACTAGCGGGAGTAGCCTACAATGAGCAGTTCTTC
TRBV11-3	-	-	TRBJ2-5	15	CASSLGSVAQETQYF	TGTGCCAGCAGCTTAGGTTCCGTAGCCCAAGAGACCCAGTACTTC
TRBV7-8	-	-	TRBJ1-4	15	CASSLELIGDEKLFF	TGTGCCAGCAGCTTAGAATTGATAGGGGATGAAAAACTGTTTTTT
TRBV10-2	-	-	TRBJ2-2	12	CASTGNPGELFF	TGCGCCAGCACCGGGAATCCCGGGGAGCTGTTTTTT
TRBV11-2	-	-	TRBJ1-3	13	CASSLDRENTIYF	TGTGCCAGCAGCTTAGATCGTGAAAACACCATATATTTT
TRBV5-4	-	-	TRBJ2-1	15	CASSLEAGGFNEQFF	TGTGCCAGCAGCTTGGAAGCGGGTGGGTTCAATGAGCAGTTCTTC
TRBV7-9	-	-	TRBJ1-5	15	CASSPGQYSNQPQHF	TGTGCCAGCAGCCCTGGACAGTATAGCAATCAGCCCCAGCATTTT
TRBV18	few	-	TRBJ1-3	16	CASSGRDVISGNTIYF	TGTGCCAGCTCTGGCAGGGACGTAATCTCTGGAAACACCATATATTTT
TRBV6-1	-	-	TRBJ2-7	11	CASSDLGGAYF	TGTGCCAGCAGTGACCTAGGGGGGGCGTACTTC
TRBV11-2	-	-	TRBJ1-1	14	CASSPQLGDTEAFF	TGTGCCAGCAGCCCACAACTGGGGGACACTGAAGCTTTCTTT
TRBV6-6	-	-	TRBJ1-2	11	CASSYIYGYTF	TGTGCCAGCAGTTACATTTATGGCTACACCTTC
TRBV14	-	-	TRBJ1-1	16	CASSQTGYRPISVAFF	TGTGCCAGCAGCCAAACGGGGTACAGGCCAATTTCGGTAGCTTTCTTT
TRBV6-1	-	-	TRBJ1-1	11	CASIGSTEAFF	TGTGCCAGTATTGGTAGTACTGAAGCTTTCTTT
TRBV30	-	-	TRBJ2-3	13	CAWSAVVGDTQYF	TGTGCCTGGAGTGCAGTGGTGGGGGATACGCAGTATTTT
TRBV12-5	-	-	TRBJ2-7	16	CASGFSPGNGAYEQYF	TGTGCTAGTGGTTTTTCACCGGGAAATGGGGCCTACGAGCAGTACTTC
TRBV11-3	-	-	TRBJ2-1	12	CASSFSVPEQFF	TGTGCCAGCAGCTTCAGTGTACCTGAGCAGTTCTTC
TRBV29-1	-	TRBD1	TRBJ1-2	13	CSVVWQGAGGYTF	TGCAGCGTTGTGTGGCAGGGGGCAGGTGGCTACACCTTC
TRBV5-1	-	TRBD1	TRBJ1-1	16	CASSPDRALMNTEAFF	TGCGCCAGCAGCCCGGACAGGGCCCTTATGAACACTGAAGCTTTCTTT
TRBV5-1	-	TRBD1	TRBJ2-1	15	CASSILGQGVNEQFF	TGCGCCAGCAGCATTTTGGGACAGGGGGTGAATGAGCAGTTCTTC
TRBV29-1	-	-	TRBJ1-2	14	CSVSGGALGDGYTF	TGCAGCGTTTCCGGGGGGGCCCTAGGAGATGGCTACACCTTC
TRBV30	once	-	TRBJ1-6	14	CAWTGVGSNSPLHF	TGTGCCTGGACCGGGGTCGGCAGTAATTCACCCCTCCACTTT
TRBV19	once	-	TRBJ2-4	15	CASSISRRSGNIQYF	TGTGCCAGTAGTATCTCCCGACGGTCGGGGAACATTCAGTACTTC